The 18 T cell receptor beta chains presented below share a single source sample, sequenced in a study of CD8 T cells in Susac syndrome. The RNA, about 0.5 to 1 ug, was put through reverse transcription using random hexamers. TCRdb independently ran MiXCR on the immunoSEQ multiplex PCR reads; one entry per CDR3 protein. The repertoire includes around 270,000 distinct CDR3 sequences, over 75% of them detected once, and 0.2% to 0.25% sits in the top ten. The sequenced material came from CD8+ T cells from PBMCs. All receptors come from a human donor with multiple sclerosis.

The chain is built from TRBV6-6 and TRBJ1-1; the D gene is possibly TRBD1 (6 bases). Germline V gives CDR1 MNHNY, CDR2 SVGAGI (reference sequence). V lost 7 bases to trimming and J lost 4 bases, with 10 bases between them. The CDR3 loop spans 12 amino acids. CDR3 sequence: CASTHRVTEAFF. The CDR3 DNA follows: TGTGCCAGCACCCACAGGGTCACTGAAGCTTTCTTT.

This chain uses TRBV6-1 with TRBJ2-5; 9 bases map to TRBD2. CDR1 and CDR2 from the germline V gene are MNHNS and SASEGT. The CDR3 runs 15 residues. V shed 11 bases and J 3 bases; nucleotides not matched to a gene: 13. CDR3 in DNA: TGTGCCGGCAAGTTCTGGGGCGGGAGGGAAGAGACCCAGTACTTC. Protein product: CAGKFWGGREETQYF.

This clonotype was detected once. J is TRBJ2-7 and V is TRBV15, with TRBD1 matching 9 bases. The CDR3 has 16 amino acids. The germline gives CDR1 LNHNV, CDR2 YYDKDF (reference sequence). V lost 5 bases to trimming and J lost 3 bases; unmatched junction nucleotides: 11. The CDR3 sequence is CATSGKLGTGNYEQYF. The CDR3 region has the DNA TGTGCCACCAGCGGGAAGTTAGGGACAGGGAACTACGAGCAGTACTTC. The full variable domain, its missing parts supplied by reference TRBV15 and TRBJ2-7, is DAMVIQNPRYQVTQFGKPVTLSCSQTLNHNVMYWYQQKSSQAPKLLFHYYDKDFNNEADTPDNFQSRRPNTSFCFLDIRSPGLGDTAMYLCATSGKLGTGNYEQYFGPGTRLTVT.

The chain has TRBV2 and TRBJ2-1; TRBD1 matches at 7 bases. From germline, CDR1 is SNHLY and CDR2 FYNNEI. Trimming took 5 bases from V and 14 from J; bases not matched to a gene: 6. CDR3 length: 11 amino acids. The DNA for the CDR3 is TGTGCCAGCAGTCCCGACAGGGACGAGTTCTTC. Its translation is CASSPDRDEFF.

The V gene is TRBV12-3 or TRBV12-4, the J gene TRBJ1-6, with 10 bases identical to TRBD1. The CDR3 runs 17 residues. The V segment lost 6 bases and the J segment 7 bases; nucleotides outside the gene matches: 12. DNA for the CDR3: TGTGCCAGCAGCTCCGCTCGGGACAGGGGTCGAAATTCACCCCTCCACTTT. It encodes CASSSARDRGRNSPLHF.

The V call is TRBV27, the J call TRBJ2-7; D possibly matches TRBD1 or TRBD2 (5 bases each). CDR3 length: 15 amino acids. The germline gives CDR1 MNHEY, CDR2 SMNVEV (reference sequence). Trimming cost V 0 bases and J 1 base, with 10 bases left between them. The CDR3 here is CASSLSGTSSYEQYF. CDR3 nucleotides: TGTGCCAGCAGTTTATCCGGGACGTCTTCCTACGAGCAGTACTTC.

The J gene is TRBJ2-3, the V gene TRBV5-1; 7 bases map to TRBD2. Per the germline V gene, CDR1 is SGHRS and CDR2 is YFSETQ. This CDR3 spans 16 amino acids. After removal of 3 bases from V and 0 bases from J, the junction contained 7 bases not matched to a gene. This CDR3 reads CASSSGGGVSTDTQYF. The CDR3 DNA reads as TGCGCCAGCAGCTCTGGCGGGGGAGTTAGCACAGATACGCAGTATTTT.

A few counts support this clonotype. CDR3 region: CASTLTVGYGYTF. CDR3 nucleotide sequence: TGTGCCAGCACCCTTACGGTAGGGTATGGCTACACCTTC. This chain connects TRBV6-2 or TRBV6-3 to TRBJ1-2; D not resolved. CDR1 is MNHEY, CDR2 SVGEGT, per germline. This CDR3 spans 13 amino acids. V dropped 7 bases and J dropped 5 bases, with 14 bases sitting between them.

CDR3: CASSLTGTSGSTTDTQYF. Written as DNA, the CDR3 is TGTGCCAGCAGTCTAACTGGAACTAGCGGGAGTACCACAGATACGCAGTATTTT. The chain has TRBV28 and TRBJ2-3; TRBD2 aligns across 11 bases. Germline V gene data show CDR1 as MDHEN and CDR2 as SYDVKM. The CDR3 is 18 amino acids. V was clipped by 5 bases and J by 2 bases; unmatched bases: 12.

The CDR3 region is CATSDFRALAGVAPPDTQYF. CDR3 in DNA: TGTGCCACCAGTGATTTTAGGGCACTAGCGGGAGTAGCGCCCCCAGATACGCAGTATTTT. The chain couples TRBV24-1 to TRBJ2-3; TRBD2 aligns across 11 bases. The CDR3 is 20 amino acids. Trimming removed 1 base from V and 4 bases from J; junction bases left unmatched: 15. Germline CDR1 is KGHDR and CDR2 is SFDVKD.

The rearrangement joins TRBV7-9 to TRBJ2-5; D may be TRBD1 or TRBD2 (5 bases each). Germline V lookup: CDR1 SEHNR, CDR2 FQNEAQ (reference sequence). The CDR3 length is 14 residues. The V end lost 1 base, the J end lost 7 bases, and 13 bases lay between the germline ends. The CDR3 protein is CASSLEGREATQYF. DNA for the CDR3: TGTGCCAGCAGCTTAGAGGGGAGAGAGGCGACCCAGTACTTC.

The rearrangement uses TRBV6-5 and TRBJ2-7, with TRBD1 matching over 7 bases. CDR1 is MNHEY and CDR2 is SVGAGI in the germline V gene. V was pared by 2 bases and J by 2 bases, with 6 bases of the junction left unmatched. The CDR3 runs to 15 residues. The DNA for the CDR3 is TGTGCCAGCAGTTACGGGTGGGACAGACCCTACGAGCAGTACTTC. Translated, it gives CASSYGWDRPYEQYF.

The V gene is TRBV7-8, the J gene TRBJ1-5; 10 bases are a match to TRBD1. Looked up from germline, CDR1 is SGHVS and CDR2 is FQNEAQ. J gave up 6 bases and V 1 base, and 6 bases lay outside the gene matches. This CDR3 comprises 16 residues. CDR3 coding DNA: TGTGCCAGCAGCTTAGATGGGACAGGGGTCACTCAGCCCCAGCATTTT. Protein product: CASSLDGTGVTQPQHF.

CDR3 region: CASGLTTGGPLNTEAFF. The CDR3 region has the DNA TGTGCTAGTGGTTTGACCACAGGGGGGCCCCTGAACACTGAAGCTTTCTTT. The chain carries TRBV12-5 and TRBJ1-1, with TRBD1 matching over 8 bases. V shed 2 bases, J shed 0 bases, and the junction held 8 bases outside the gene matches. CDR1 LGHNT and CDR2 FRNRAP come from the germline V gene. The CDR3 consists of 17 residues.

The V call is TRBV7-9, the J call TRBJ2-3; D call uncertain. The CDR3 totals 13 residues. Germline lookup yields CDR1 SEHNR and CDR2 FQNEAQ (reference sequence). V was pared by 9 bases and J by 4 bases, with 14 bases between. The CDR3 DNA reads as TGTGCCAGGCTCGAGGTAGGATCAGATACGCAGTATTTT. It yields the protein CARLEVGSDTQYF. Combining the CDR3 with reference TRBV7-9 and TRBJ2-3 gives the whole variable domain DTGVSQNPRHKITKRGQNVTFRCDPISEHNRLYWYRQTLGQGPEFLTYFQNEAQLEKSRLLSDRFSAERPKGSFSTLEIQRTEQGDSAMYLCARLEVGSDTQYFGPGTRLTVL.

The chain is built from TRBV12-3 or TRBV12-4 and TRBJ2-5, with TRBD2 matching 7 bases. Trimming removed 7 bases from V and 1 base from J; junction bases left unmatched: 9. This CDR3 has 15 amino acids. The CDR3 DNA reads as TGTGCCAGCACTCTAACGGGGGGAACCCAAGAGACCCAGTACTTC. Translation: CASTLTGGTQETQYF.

Here the CDR3 DNA reads TGTGCCAGCAGTTACCGGGATTTTAACTATGGCTACACCTTC. Translating gives CASSYRDFNYGYTF. The chain couples TRBV28 to TRBJ1-2, with no clear D. This CDR3 spans 14 amino acids. Trimming removed 4 bases at V and 1 base at J, with 10 bases between. The germline V gene encodes CDR1 MDHEN and CDR2 SYDVKM.

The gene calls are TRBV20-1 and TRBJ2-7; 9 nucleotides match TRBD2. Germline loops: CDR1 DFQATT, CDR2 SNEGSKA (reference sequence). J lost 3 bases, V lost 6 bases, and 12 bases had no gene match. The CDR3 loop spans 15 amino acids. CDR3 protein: CSARIPGTSLYEQYF. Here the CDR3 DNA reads TGCAGTGCAAGAATCCCCGGGACTAGCCTCTACGAGCAGTACTTC.